Detailed here is one TCR beta chain. The target antigen is unknown. The related graft donor's blood sample was taken on the day of bone marrow donation. The sample is drawn from a study of T cells after posttransplantation cyclophosphamide. Study observations and caveats: TRB clonality was highly associated with recipient CMV seropositivity and reactivation. TRB overlap between skin or GI tissue T cells and blood was limited.

Here immunoSEQ multiplex PCR was the method, and the copy in TCRdb shows in-frame clones only, minus some. Here the sample spans 47,000 or so clones, 92% being singletons. Germline lookup yields CDR1 ENHRY and CDR2 SYGVKD. This CDR3 has 16 residues. V lost 3 bases and J lost 0; bases outside the gene matches: 5. The chain combines TRBV10-3 with TRBJ2-7, with 10 bases matching TRBD2. The sequenced material came from PBMCs. The receptor was derived from a woman aged 45-59 years in good health and a related stem cell transplant donor. CDR3 region: CAISDPSGSSSYEQYF. Here the CDR3 DNA reads TGTGCCATCAGTGATCCTAGCGGGAGTAGCTCCTACGAGCAGTACTTC.